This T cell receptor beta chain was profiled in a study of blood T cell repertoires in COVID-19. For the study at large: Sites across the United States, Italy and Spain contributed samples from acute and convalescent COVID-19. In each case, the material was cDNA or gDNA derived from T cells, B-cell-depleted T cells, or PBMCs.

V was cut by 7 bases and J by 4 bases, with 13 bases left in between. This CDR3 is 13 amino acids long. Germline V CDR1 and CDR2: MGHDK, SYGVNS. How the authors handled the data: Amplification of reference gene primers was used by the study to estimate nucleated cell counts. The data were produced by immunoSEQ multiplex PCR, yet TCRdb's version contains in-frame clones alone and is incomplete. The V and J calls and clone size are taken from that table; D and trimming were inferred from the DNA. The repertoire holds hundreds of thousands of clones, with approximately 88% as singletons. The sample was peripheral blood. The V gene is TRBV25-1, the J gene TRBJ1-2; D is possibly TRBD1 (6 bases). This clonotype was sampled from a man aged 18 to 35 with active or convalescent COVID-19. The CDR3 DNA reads TGTGCCAGCACCCTGGGACATAGCTATGGCTACACCTTC. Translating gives CASTLGHSYGYTF.